The subject of this entry is one T cell receptor (beta chain). The target antigen is unknown. The CDR3 spans 15 residues. Deletions cut 4 bases from V and 7 bases from J, with 20 bases between. CDR1 is LGHDT, CDR2 YNNKEL, per germline (reference sequence). This sample was included in a study of human T cells and chemical hapten exposure. RNA extraction used unfractionated whole blood as the source of total RNA. Study-wide results and caveats: With DPC sensitization, TCRs exceeding 1 in 1000 frequency showed no change.

TCRdb re-analysed the 5' RACE reads in MiXCR, keeping a single row per CDR3 protein. Of roughly 120,000 distinct CDR3 sequences detected, roughly 19% appear once; the ten largest clones hold 2.5% to 3.5%. The TCR was taken from a human donor in good health. J is TRBJ2-7 and V is TRBV3-1, with D possibly matching TRBD1 (5 bases). The CDR3 DNA is TGTGCCAGCAGCCTCGACTGGTCAGGGAAGAAAGAGCAGTACTTC. Its protein is CASSLDWSGKKEQYF.